A single sample gave rise to the 9 T cell receptor beta chains below, sequenced in a study of PD-L1 blockade in urothelial cancer. Libraries were prepared by immunoSEQ multiplex PCR; TCRdb keeps only in-frame clonotypes and omits some of them. The profile shows approximately 50,000 clones, around 83% of them singletons. The time point denotes: pretreatment peripheral blood. The material was PBMCs, obtained around atezolizumab (anti-PD-L1) treatment. These receptor sequences come from a man in his fifties with urothelial cancer.

V usage is TRBV15 and J usage is TRBJ2-2; D tentatively fits TRBD1 or TRBD2 (7 bases each). The CDR3 is made up of 14 amino acids. The V end lost 9 bases, the J end lost 0 bases, and 11 bases lay between the germline ends. Germline V gene lookup returns CDR1 LNHNV and CDR2 YYDKDF (reference sequence). The CDR3 bases are TGTGCCACGAGCGGGACAGCGAACACCGGGGAGCTGTTTTTT. Protein product: CATSGTANTGELFF.

This chain connects TRBV19 to TRBJ1-2; no clear D gene. The CDR3 has 12 residues. The V gene lost 3 bases and the J gene lost 8 bases, with 10 bases spanning the gap. Germline V gene lookup returns CDR1 LNHDA and CDR2 SQIVND (reference sequence). The CDR3 loop reads CASSMVFRGYTF. CDR3 coding DNA: TGTGCCAGTAGTATGGTGTTCAGGGGCTACACCTTC.

This sequence joins TRBV2 and TRBJ2-3; tentatively, D is TRBD1 (5 bases). Germline CDR1 reads SNHLY; CDR2 reads FYNNEI. This CDR3 region has 13 residues. The germline V and J ends were trimmed by 8 bases and 6 bases, with 15 bases remaining between them. The CDR3 spells CASGPRVRDTQYF. The CDR3, as DNA: TGTGCCAGCGGGCCCAGGGTAAGGGATACGCAGTATTTT.

The chain has TRBV9 and TRBJ2-5, with 8 bases lining up with TRBD2. Looked up from germline, CDR1 is SGDLS and CDR2 is YYNGEE. This CDR3 has 17 residues. The V segment lost 0 bases and the J segment 4 bases; nucleotides outside the gene matches: 11. The CDR3 region is CASSVEAPREAPETQYF. CDR3 bases: TGTGCCAGCAGCGTAGAAGCCCCGCGGGAGGCCCCAGAGACCCAGTACTTC.

The chain joins TRBV7-3 to TRBJ2-5; 8 nucleotides agree with TRBD2. Germline CDR1 reads SGHTA; CDR2 reads FQGTGA. Losses at the gene ends were 0 bases for V and 2 bases for J; bases not matched to a gene: 8. The CDR3 covers 17 residues. The CDR3 bases are TGTGCCAGCAGCTTAACGCACGGGACTAGTGCTCAAGAGACCCAGTACTTC. Protein: CASSLTHGTSAQETQYF.

The V gene is TRBV6-1, the J gene TRBJ1-5; D is unclear. The CDR3 extends over 14 amino acids. From germline, CDR1 is MNHNS and CDR2 SASEGT. V was cut by 6 bases and J by 2 bases, with 11 bases left in between. For the CDR3, the DNA is TGTGCCAGCAGGAGTGCTGGGCGCAATCAGCCCCAGCATTTT. Protein sequence: CASRSAGRNQPQHF.

V and J are TRBV11-2 and TRBJ2-1, with 13 bases lining up with TRBD2. Germline V lookup: CDR1 SGHAT, CDR2 FQNNGV. The CDR3 spans 17 residues. Losses at the gene ends were 4 bases for V and 10 bases for J; bases not matched to a gene: 13. The CDR3 sequence: CASSSRPGTSGVGEQFF. As DNA, the CDR3 is TGTGCCAGCAGCTCGAGACCCGGGACTAGCGGGGTCGGGGAGCAGTTCTTC. Filled out from reference TRBV11-2 and TRBJ2-1, the complete variable domain reads EAGVAQSPRYKIIEKRQSVAFWCNPISGHATLYWYQQILGQGPKLLIQFQNNGVVDDSQLPKDRFSAERLKGVDSTLKIQPAKLEDSAVYLCASSSRPGTSGVGEQFFGPGTRLTVL.

V gene TRBV29-1 combines with J gene TRBJ1-1; no clear D. The CDR3 is 13 amino acids. The germline CDR1 and CDR2 sequences are SQVTM and ANQGSEA. The ends were cut back, 7 bases at V and 3 bases at J, with 15 bases in the middle. The CDR3 DNA follows: TGCAGCGGGCGGGCTCCTGGGTACACTGAAGCTTTCTTT. This codes for CSGRAPGYTEAFF.

The chain links TRBV4-2 to TRBJ1-1; 7 positions match TRBD1. The CDR3 extends over 14 amino acids. Germline lookup yields CDR1 LGHNA and CDR2 YNFKEQ. V lost 2 bases, J lost 6 bases, and 6 bases stayed unmatched. This chain's CDR3 is CASSQLDRVAEAFF. The CDR3 nucleotides are TGTGCCAGCAGCCAACTCGACAGGGTCGCTGAAGCTTTCTTT.